The 18 T cell receptor beta chains in this list originate from one sample, sequenced in a study of monozygotic twins with cystic fibrosis. The table came from immunoSEQ multiplex PCR; TCRdb's copy has only in-frame clones and leaves some out. The sample contains approximately 34,000 clones, approximately 84% of which appear only once. Sequencing was carried out using blood. The source is a girl aged 2 to 10 with cystic fibrosis.

The rearrangement joins TRBV6-6 to TRBJ2-5; D is undetermined. This CDR3 comprises 9 residues. V gave up 8 bases and J gave up 6 bases, with 4 bases separating them. The germline V gene encodes CDR1 MNHNY and CDR2 SVGAGI (reference sequence). The CDR3 protein is CASGKTQYF. For the CDR3, the DNA is TGTGCCAGCGGGAAGACCCAGTACTTC.

The CDR3 reads CASSVFVGLRGGYTF. The CDR3, as DNA: TGTGCCAGCAGCGTATTCGTGGGGCTGAGGGGTGGCTACACCTTC. The chain has TRBV9 and TRBJ1-2, with D tentatively TRBD1 (5 bases). The CDR3 length is 15 residues. Germline values: CDR1 SGDLS, CDR2 YYNGEE. Trimming cost V 1 base and J 7 bases, with 17 bases left between them.

The genes are TRBV29-1 and TRBJ2-7, with 11 positions matching TRBD1. Trimming cost V 6 bases and J 4 bases; bases outside gene matches: 8. Germline CDR1 is SQVTM and CDR2 is ANQGSEA. This CDR3 has 14 residues. CDR3 bases: TGCAGCGTCAGTACCGGGACAGGGGGATACGAGCAGTACTTC. This gives the protein CSVSTGTGGYEQYF.

The chain employs TRBV2 and TRBJ2-5; either TRBD1 or TRBD2 may supply D (5 bases each). The CDR3 covers 15 residues. Germline values: CDR1 SNHLY, CDR2 FYNNEI. V was trimmed by 3 bases and J by 7 bases, leaving 18 bases between them. CDR3 region: CASSEFMGPTATQYF. DNA for the CDR3: TGTGCCAGCAGTGAGTTTATGGGACCCACGGCGACCCAGTACTTC.

The DNA for the CDR3 is TGTGCCAGCCGGGGGGCCCTTATCAATGAGCAGTTCTTC. Its protein product is CASRGALINEQFF. The genes are TRBV6-5 and TRBJ2-1, with D maybe TRBD2 (7 bases). Germline V gene lookup returns CDR1 MNHEY and CDR2 SVGAGI. This CDR3 comprises 13 residues. The ends were cut back, 8 bases at V and 6 bases at J, with 14 bases in the middle.

This clone has only one observation. The J gene is TRBJ1-5, the V gene TRBV7-9; no clear D. The germline V gene encodes CDR1 SEHNR and CDR2 FQNEAQ (reference sequence). Trimming removed 1 base from V and 9 bases from J, with 7 bases in between. CDR3 length: 12 amino acids. The CDR3 nucleotides are TGTGCCAGCAGCTTAGTGGAGGGGCCCCAGCATTTT. It codes for CASSLVEGPQHF.

The chain couples TRBV6-1 to TRBJ2-2, with D unclear. Germline-derived CDR1 and CDR2 are MNHNS and SASEGT. This CDR3 contains 12 residues. V gave up 6 bases and J gave up 8 bases, with 10 bases separating them. This CDR3 is CASRKEMGELFF. DNA for the CDR3: TGTGCCAGCAGGAAAGAAATGGGGGAGCTGTTTTTT.

This clone is medium-sized. V and J are TRBV27 and TRBJ2-1; TRBD2 might be the D (7 bases). The germline V gene encodes CDR1 MNHEY and CDR2 SMNVEV (reference sequence). The V and J ends lost 4 bases and 1 base respectively, with 20 bases between them. The CDR3 covers 18 residues. The CDR3 DNA follows: TGTGCCAGCAGTTACTCGTGGGGGGGGCGCCTATCCTACAATGAGCAGTTCTTC. Amino acids: CASSYSWGGRLSYNEQFF.

In this sample, this clone turned up a few times. The CDR3 DNA is TGTGCCAGCAGCTTGGTGGGCAGGGGGAATGGCTACACCTTC. This translates into CASSLVGRGNGYTF. This sequence joins TRBV5-8 and TRBJ1-2, with 7 positions matching TRBD1. Germline CDR1 reads SGHTS; CDR2 reads YDEGEE. The CDR3 contains 14 residues. The J segment lost 6 bases and the V segment lost 0 bases, leaving 5 bases of the junction unmatched.

A few counts support this clone. The J gene is TRBJ1-6, the V gene TRBV7-6; TRBD1 aligns across 7 bases. The CDR3 has 14 amino acids. Per the germline V gene, CDR1 is SGHVS and CDR2 is FNYEAQ. V was pared by 2 bases and J by 7 bases, with 2 bases of the junction left unmatched. The CDR3 region has the DNA TGTGCCAGCAGCTTATTACAGGGGAATTCACCCCTCCACTTT. Protein sequence: CASSLLQGNSPLHF.

The chain combines TRBV19 with TRBJ1-1; D unresolved. The CDR3 sequence is 12 residues long. Germline V gene data show CDR1 as LNHDA and CDR2 as SQIVND (reference sequence). V was cut by 7 bases and J by 2 bases, with 8 bases left in between. CDR3: CASISTNTEAFF. The CDR3 DNA reads as TGTGCCAGTATATCAACCAACACTGAAGCTTTCTTT.

This chain connects TRBV7-6 to TRBJ2-5, with D perhaps TRBD2 (7 bases). V lost 0 bases, J lost 5 bases, and 10 bases lay in between. The length of the CDR3 is 14 residues. From germline, CDR1 is SGHVS and CDR2 FNYEAQ. CDR3 nucleotides: TGTGCCAGCAGCTTAGCGGGGGGGCGGGAGACCCAGTACTTC. This codes for CASSLAGGRETQYF.

V gene TRBV5-1 combines with J gene TRBJ1-4, with 7 bases identical to TRBD1. The V and J ends lost 0 bases and 5 bases, in that order; junction bases with no gene match: 10. The germline gives CDR1 SGHRS, CDR2 YFSETQ. CDR3 length equals 17 residues. CDR3 sequence: CASSLESRDRRNEKLFF. CDR3 in DNA: TGCGCCAGCAGCTTGGAGTCGCGGGACAGAAGGAATGAAAAACTGTTTTTT.

This clone came up a few times. V is TRBV11-3 and J is TRBJ2-3; unclear D gene. The CDR3 has 13 amino acids. V was trimmed by 1 base and J by 6 bases, leaving 8 bases between them. The germline V gene encodes CDR1 SGHNT and CDR2 YENEEA. As DNA, the CDR3 is TGTGCCAGCAGCTTAGGTCTCACCGATACGCAGTATTTT. The encoded protein is CASSLGLTDTQYF.

In this sample, this clone turned up a few times. The J gene is TRBJ1-1, the V gene TRBV18; TRBD1 might be the D (5 bases). This CDR3 is 15 amino acids long. The germline gives CDR1 KGHSH, CDR2 LQKENI. With 3 bases removed from V and 1 base from J, the gap between germline ends came to 12 bases. This chain's CDR3 is CASSPPRDRNTEAFF. DNA of the CDR3: TGTGCCAGCTCACCTCCGAGAGACAGGAACACTGAAGCTTTCTTT.

The chain links TRBV6-1 to TRBJ1-5; D not certain. CDR1 is MNHNS and CDR2 is SASEGT in the germline V gene. The CDR3 has 13 amino acids. Trimming took off 8 bases at V and 10 bases at J, with 18 bases between the two ends. In DNA form, the CDR3 reads TGTGCCAGCCGCGAACATGGGAAGATTCCCCAGCATTTT. Translated, it gives CASREHGKIPQHF.

This clone was seen more than once but under ten times. V gene TRBV5-5 combines with J gene TRBJ1-2; D is perhaps TRBD1 (6 bases). The CDR3 has 14 amino acids. From germline, CDR1 is SGHKS and CDR2 YYEKEE (reference sequence). Trimming took 4 bases from V and 8 from J, leaving 18 bases between them. As DNA, the CDR3 is TGTGCCAGCAGCGAGACAGGCCTTTGGGAGGGCTACACCTTC. As protein: CASSETGLWEGYTF.

The chain is built from TRBV18 and TRBJ2-2, with 7 bases lining up with TRBD1. This CDR3 contains 13 residues. Germline CDR1 and CDR2: KGHSH and LQKENI. V shed 8 bases and J 6 bases; nucleotides not matched to a gene: 6. In DNA form, the CDR3 reads TGTGCCAGCACCACAGGGGCGGCCGGGGAGCTGTTTTTT. Its protein is CASTTGAAGELFF.